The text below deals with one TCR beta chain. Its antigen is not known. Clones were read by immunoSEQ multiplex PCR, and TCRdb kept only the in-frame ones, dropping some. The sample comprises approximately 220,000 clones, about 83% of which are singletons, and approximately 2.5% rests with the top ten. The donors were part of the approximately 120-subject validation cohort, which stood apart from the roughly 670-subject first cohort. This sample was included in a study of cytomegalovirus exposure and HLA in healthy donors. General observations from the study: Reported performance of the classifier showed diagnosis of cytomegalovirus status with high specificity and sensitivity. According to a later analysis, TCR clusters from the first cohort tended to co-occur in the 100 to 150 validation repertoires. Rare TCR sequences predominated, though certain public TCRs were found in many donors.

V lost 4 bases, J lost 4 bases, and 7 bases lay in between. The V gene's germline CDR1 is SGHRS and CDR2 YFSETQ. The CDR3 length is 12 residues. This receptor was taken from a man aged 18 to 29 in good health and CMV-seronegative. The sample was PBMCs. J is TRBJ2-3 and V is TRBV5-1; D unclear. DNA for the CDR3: TGCGCCAGCAGCCAGGAACCAGATACGCAGTATTTT. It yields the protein CASSQEPDTQYF.